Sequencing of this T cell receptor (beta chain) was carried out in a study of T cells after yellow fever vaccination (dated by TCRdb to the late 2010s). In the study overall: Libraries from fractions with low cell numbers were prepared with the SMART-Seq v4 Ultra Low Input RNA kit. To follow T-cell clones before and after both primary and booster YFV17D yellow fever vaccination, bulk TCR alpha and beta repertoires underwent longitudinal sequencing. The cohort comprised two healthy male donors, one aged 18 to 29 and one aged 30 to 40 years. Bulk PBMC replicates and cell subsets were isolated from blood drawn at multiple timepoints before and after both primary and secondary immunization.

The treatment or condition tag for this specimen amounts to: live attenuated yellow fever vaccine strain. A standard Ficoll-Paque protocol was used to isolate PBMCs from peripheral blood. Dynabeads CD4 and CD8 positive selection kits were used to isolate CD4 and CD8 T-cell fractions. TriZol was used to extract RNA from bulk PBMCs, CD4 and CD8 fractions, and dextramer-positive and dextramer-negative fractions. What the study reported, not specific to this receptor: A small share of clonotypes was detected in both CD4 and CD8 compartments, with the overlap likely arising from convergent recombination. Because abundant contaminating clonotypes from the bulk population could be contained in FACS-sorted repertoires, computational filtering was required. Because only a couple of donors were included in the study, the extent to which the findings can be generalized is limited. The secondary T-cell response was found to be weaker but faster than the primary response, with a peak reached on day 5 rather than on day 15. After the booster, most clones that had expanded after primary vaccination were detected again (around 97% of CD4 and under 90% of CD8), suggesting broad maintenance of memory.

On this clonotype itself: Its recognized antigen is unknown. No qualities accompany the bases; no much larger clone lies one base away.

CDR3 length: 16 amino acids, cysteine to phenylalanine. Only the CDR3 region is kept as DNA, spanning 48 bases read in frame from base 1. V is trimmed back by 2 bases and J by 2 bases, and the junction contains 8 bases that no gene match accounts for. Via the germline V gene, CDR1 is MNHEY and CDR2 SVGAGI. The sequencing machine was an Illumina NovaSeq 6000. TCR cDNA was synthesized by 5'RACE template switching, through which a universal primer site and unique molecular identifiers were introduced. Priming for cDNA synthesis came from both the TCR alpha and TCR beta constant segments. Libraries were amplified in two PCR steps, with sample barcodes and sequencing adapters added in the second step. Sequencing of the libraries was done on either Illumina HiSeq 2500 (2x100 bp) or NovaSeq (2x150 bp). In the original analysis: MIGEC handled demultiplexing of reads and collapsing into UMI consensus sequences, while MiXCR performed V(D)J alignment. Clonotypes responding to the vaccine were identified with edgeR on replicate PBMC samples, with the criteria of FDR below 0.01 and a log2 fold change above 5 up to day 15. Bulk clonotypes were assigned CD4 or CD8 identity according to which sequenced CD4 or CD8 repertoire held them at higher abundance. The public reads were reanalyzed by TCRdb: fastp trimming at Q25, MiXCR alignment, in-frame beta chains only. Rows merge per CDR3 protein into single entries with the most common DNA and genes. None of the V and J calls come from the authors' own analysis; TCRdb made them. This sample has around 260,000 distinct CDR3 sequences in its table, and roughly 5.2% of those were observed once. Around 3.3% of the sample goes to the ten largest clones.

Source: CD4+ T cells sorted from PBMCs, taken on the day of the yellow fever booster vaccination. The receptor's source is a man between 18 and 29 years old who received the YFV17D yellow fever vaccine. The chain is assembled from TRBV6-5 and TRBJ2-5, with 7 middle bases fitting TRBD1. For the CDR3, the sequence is CASSYPRQGGQETQYF. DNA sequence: TGTGCCAGCAGTTACCCAAGACAGGGTGGGCAAGAGACCCAGTACTTC.